This T cell receptor beta chain was sequenced in a study of shared clonotypes between healthy human individuals. This CDR3 comprises 15 residues. The V segment lost 4 bases and the J segment 8 bases; nucleotides outside the gene matches: 8. In germline, CDR1 is SGDLS, CDR2 YYNGEE. Recent acute infections and vaccinations were absent in the healthy HIV-negative adult donors. Among the donors, all were Caucasian adults who lived in Nashville, Tennessee. The assay was immunoSEQ multiplex PCR, and TCRdb's table has in-frame clones only and misses some. The sample yields roughly 2,300,000 clones, less than 95% seen once.

The sequence came from a man aged 18-30 years in good health. Some clones in this sample may be carry-over from other donors' samples. Specimen: naive CD4+ T cells from PBMCs. Subset noted: CD45RA+ positively selected. The V call is TRBV9, the J call TRBJ2-1; TRBD2 agrees at 11 bases. CDR3 nucleotide sequence: TGTGCCAGCAGCTCGACTAGCGGGGTACCCCATGAGCAGTTCTTC. Protein sequence: CASSSTSGVPHEQFF.